Listed here are 5 T cell receptor beta chains from one sample, sequenced in a study of control samples from healthy donors and cancer patients. Sequencing used immunoSEQ multiplex PCR; TCRdb keeps in-frame clones, though not all of them. The repertoire includes some 71,000 clones, around nine tenths of them detected once, and around a fifth sits in the top ten. The sequenced sample was PBMCs. These receptor sequences come from a man aged 60 to 75 with lung cancer.

V is TRBV24-1 and J is TRBJ1-5; TRBD1 matches 10 bases. The CDR3 totals 16 residues. Germline assignment: CDR1 KGHDR and CDR2 SFDVKD. With 3 bases clipped from V and 7 bases from J, the junction kept 8 bases outside the gene matches. The CDR3, as DNA: TGTGCCACCAGTGATGCTCGACAGGGGGCAAGGCAGCCCCAGCATTTT. It specifies CATSDARQGARQPQHF.

The J gene is TRBJ2-7, the V gene TRBV3-1 (or the pseudogene TRBV3-2); 7 bases are a match to TRBD1. The germline gives CDR1 LGHDT, CDR2 YNNKEL (reference sequence). Trimming took 9 bases from V and 1 from J; bases not matched to a gene: 6. The CDR3 totals 13 residues. CDR3 region: CASSTGPSYEQYF. The CDR3 region has the DNA TGTGCCAGTTCGACAGGGCCTTCCTACGAGCAGTACTTC.

The J gene is TRBJ2-1, the V gene TRBV6-5; tentatively, D is TRBD2 (6 bases). V gave up 6 bases and J gave up 3 bases, with 12 bases separating them. The CDR3 sequence is 14 residues long. Germline lookup yields CDR1 MNHEY and CDR2 SVGAGI. CDR3 amino acids: CASSLGGNYNEQFF. As DNA, the CDR3 is TGTGCCAGCAGCCTCGGGGGTAACTACAATGAGCAGTTCTTC.

The genes are TRBV6-6 and TRBJ1-5, with D tentatively TRBD1 (6 bases). Deletions cut 5 bases from V and 4 bases from J, with 15 bases between. CDR1 and CDR2 (germline): MNHNY, SVGAGI (reference sequence). This CDR3 spans 15 amino acids. As DNA, the CDR3 is TGTGCCAGCAGTCCTGGGGGCGGGAGAAATCAGCCCCAGCATTTT. Encoded protein: CASSPGGGRNQPQHF.

The CDR3 is CASSQQIPGGMSNQPQHF. The CDR3 DNA reads as TGTGCCAGCAGCCAACAGATACCCGGGGGGATGAGCAATCAGCCCCAGCATTTT. This chain joins TRBV14 and TRBJ1-5; a possible D gene is TRBD1 (5 bases). CDR3 length equals 18 residues. Trimming cost V 2 bases and J 1 base, with 18 bases left between them. Germline assignment: CDR1 SGHDN and CDR2 FVKESK.